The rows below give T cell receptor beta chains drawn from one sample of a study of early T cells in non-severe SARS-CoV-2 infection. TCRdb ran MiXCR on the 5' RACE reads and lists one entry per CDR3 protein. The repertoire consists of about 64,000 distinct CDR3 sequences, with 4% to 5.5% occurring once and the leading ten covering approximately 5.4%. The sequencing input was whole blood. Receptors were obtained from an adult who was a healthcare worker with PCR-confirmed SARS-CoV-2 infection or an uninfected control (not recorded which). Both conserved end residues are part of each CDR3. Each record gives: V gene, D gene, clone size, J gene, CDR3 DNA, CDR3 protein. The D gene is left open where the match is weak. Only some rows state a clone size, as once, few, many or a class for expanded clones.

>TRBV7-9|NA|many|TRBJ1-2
TGTGCCAGCAGCCTAGGCTCCGTAGAAGGCAGGGATGGTGGCTACACCTTC
CASSLGSVEGRDGGYTF
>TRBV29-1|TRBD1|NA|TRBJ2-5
TGCAGCCAAAGAGGACAGGGGGGACAAGAGACCCAGTACTTC
CSQRGQGGQETQYF
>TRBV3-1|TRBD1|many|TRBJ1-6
TGTGCCAGCAGCCATAGGGGACAGGATAATTCACCCCTCCACTTT
CASSHRGQDNSPLHF
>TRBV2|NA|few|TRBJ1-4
TGTGCCAGCAGTGAATCCGAGAATGAAAAACTGTTTTTT
CASSESENEKLFF
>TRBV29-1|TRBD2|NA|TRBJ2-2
TGCAGCGTTGGGACTAGCGGCAACACCGGGGAGCTGTTTTTT
CSVGTSGNTGELFF
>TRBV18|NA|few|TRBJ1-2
TGTGCCAGCTCACCCTCAGGAGCGCCCTATGGCTACACCTTC
CASSPSGAPYGYTF
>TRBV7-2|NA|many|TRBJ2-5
TGTGCCAGCAGCCAAAGACTTGGGATGCAAGAGACCCAGTACTTC
CASSQRLGMQETQYF
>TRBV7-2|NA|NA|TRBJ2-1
TGTGCCAGCAGCCCCGATAACTCCTACAATGAGCAGTTCTTC
CASSPDNSYNEQFF
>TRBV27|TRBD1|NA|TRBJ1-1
TGTGCCAGCAGTTTACTCCCGGGACAGGGGAACACTGAAGCTTTCTTT
CASSLLPGQGNTEAFF
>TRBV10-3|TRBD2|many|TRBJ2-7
TGTGCCATCAGGATCGGGACTAGCGGGGCCAATACCTACGAGCAGTACTTC
CAIRIGTSGANTYEQYF
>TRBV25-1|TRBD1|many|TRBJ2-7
TGTGCCAGCAGTGACCGGGGGGGGACAGGGGTCCACGAGCAGTACTTC
CASSDRGGTGVHEQYF
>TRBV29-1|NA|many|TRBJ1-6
TGCAGCGTTCAGAGCTCCTCCGGCTCACCCCTCCACTTT
CSVQSSSGSPLHF
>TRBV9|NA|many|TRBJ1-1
TGTGCCAGCAGCGCTCATGAGGGAAACACTGAAGCTTTCTTT
CASSAHEGNTEAFF
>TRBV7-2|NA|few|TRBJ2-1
TGTGCCAGCAGGGGTCCGGGGCCAACCTACAATGAGCAGTTCTTC
CASRGPGPTYNEQFF
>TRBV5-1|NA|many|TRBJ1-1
TGCGCCAGCAGCTTGTCAGGACATATGAACACTGAAGCTTTCTTT
CASSLSGHMNTEAFF
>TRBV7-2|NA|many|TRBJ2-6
TGTGCCAGCAGCTTTTACAACTCTGGGGCCAACGTCCTGACTTTC
CASSFYNSGANVLTF
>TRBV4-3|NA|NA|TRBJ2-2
TGCGCCAGCAGCCAAGAGGGCGGCGGGGAGCTGAACACCGGGGAGCTGTTTTTT
CASSQEGGGELNTGELFF
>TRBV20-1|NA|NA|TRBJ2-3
TGCAGTGCTCCCGGGCGGCCGGGGCTATTCCCTAGCACAGATACGCAGTATTTT
CSAPGRPGLFPSTDTQYF
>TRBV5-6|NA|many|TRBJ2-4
TGTGCCAGCAGCCTACTCGGGGGACCGAACATTCAGTACTTC
CASSLLGGPNIQYF
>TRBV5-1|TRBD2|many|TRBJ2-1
TGCGCCAGCAGCTTGGAGCCTAGCGGGAGGGCCAATGAGCAGTTCTTC
CASSLEPSGRANEQFF
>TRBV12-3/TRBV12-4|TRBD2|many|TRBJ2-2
TGTGCCAGCAGTTTAGCGGGAGGGGCCACCGGGGAGCTGTTTTTT
CASSLAGGATGELFF
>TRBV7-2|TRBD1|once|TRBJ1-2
TGTGCCAGCAGCTTTACAGGGGAAGGCTACACCTTC
CASSFTGEGYTF
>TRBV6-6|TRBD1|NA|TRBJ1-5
TGTGCCAGCAGTAAAACCGGACAGGGAGGCAATCAGCCCCAGCATTTT
CASSKTGQGGNQPQHF
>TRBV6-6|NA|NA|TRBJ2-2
TGTGCCAGCAGTTACGGAGCGGCCGGGGAGCTGTTTTTT
CASSYGAAGELFF
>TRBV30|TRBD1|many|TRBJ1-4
TGTGCCTGGGGGCCGGGACAGGGATGGGAAAAACTGTTTTTT
CAWGPGQGWEKLFF
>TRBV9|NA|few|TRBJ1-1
TGTGCCAGCAGCGTAGTTTGGGACACTGAAGCTTTCTTT
CASSVVWDTEAFF
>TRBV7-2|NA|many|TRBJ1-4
TGTGCCAGCAGCTTAGGGGTAGGGGATGAAAAACTGTTTTTT
CASSLGVGDEKLFF
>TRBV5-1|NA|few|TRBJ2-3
TGCGCCAGCAGCTCCGGGACACACACAGATACGCAGTATTTT
CASSSGTHTDTQYF
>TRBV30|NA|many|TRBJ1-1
TGTGCCTGGAGTGTACAGGGTGCCACTGAAGCTTTCTTT
CAWSVQGATEAFF
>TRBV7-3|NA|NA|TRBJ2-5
TGTGCCAGCAGTCGAAACGGACAGTCAGGGGAGACCCAGTACTTC
CASSRNGQSGETQYF
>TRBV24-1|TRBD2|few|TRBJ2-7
TGTGCCACCAGTGATGCAACTAGCGGGGGTGACGAGCAGTACTTC
CATSDATSGGDEQYF
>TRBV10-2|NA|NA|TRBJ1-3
TGCGCCAGCAGTGGTAAATCCGGACTGTCCTCCCCTGGGAACACCATATATTTT
CASSGKSGLSSPGNTIYF
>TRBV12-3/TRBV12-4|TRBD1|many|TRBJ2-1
TGTGCCAGCAGCCCAGCGCGGGACAGGTACAATGAGCAGTTCTTC
CASSPARDRYNEQFF
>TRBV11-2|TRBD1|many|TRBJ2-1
TGTGCCAGCAGCTTAGATCACAGGGGGCTGAATGAGCAGTTCTTC
CASSLDHRGLNEQFF
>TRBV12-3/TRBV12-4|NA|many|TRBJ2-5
TGTGCCAGCAGTTTAGGGGGTTTGGAGGAGACCCAGTACTTC
CASSLGGLEETQYF
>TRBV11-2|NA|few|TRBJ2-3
TGTGCCAGCAGCCCCGAACAGGGTCCAGATACGCAGTATTTT
CASSPEQGPDTQYF
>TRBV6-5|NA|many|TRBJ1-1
TGTGCCAGCAGTTACTCGAGGGGGATGATGGCTTTCTTT
CASSYSRGMMAFF
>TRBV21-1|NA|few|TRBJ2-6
TGTGCCAGCAGCAAAGGCCGGACAGGGGAAGATACCGGGGCCAACGTCCTGACTTTC
CASSKGRTGEDTGANVLTF
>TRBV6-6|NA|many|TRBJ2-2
TGTGCCAGCAGTTACAATGGTTTGGGCACCGGGGAGCTGTTTTTT
CASSYNGLGTGELFF
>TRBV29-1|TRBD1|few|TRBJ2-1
TGCAGCTCGGTGGGACAGAAAGATTACAATGAGCAGTTCTTC
CSSVGQKDYNEQFF
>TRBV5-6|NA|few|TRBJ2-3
TGTGCCAGCGGTGCGCGGGGACTCACAGATACGCAGTATTTT
CASGARGLTDTQYF
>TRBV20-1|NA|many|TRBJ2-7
TGCAGTGCTCTTGAACCGCCATCCTACGAGCAGTACTTC
CSALEPPSYEQYF
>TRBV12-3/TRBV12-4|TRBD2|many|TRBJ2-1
TGTGCCAGCAGTCCGACTAGCGCGGACTACAATGAGCAGTTCTTC
CASSPTSADYNEQFF
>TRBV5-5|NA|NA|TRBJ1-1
TGTGCCAGCAGCTTCAGGTACGGACTGAACACTGAAGCTTTCTTT
CASSFRYGLNTEAFF
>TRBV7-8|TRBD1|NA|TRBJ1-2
TGTGCCAGCAGCTTGATATACGGGACAGCTAATTATGGCTACACCTTC
CASSLIYGTANYGYTF
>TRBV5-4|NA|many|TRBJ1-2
TGTGCCAGCAGCTTGGCGGGAGTCCTTGGCTACACCTTC
CASSLAGVLGYTF
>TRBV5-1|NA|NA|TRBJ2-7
TGCACCAGCAGTCCGATCGGACAGCCGACCTACGAGCAGTACTTC
CTSSPIGQPTYEQYF
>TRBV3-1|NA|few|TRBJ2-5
TGTGCCAGCAGCCAACGGCAACAAGAGACCCAGTACTTC
CASSQRQQETQYF
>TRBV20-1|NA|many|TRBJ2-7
TGCAGTGCTAGCCGCCCCGTAGCGACCTACGAGCAGTACTTC
CSASRPVATYEQYF
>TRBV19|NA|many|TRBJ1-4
TGTGCCAGTTCAGCTCGGGACCGTCCAACTAATGAAAAACTGTTTTTT
CASSARDRPTNEKLFF